What follows describes a single T cell receptor beta chain. What it recognizes is unknown. The data are from a study of PD-1 blockade in classical Hodgkin lymphoma. Findings and limits, study-wide: Nothing has yet pinned down what causes the repertoire differences, possibly disease activity or prior therapy.

TCRdb's copy holds only in-frame clones and misses some; the assay was immunoSEQ multiplex PCR. The sample has around 20,000 clones, less than 75% seen once. V was pared by 6 bases and J by 0 bases, with 3 bases of the junction left unmatched. The CDR3 runs to 14 residues. Germline values: CDR1 SGHNT, CDR2 YYREEE (reference sequence). Exposure to brentuximab vedotin varied, and each patient had relapsed following autologous stem cell transplantation. The chain combines TRBV5-4 with TRBJ2-1; 7 bases are shared with TRBD1. The clonotype was recovered from a human donor with classical Hodgkin lymphoma. Sample: peripheral blood mononuclear cells (PBMCs), taken before the second cycle of nivolumab. CDR3 residues: CASNSGGSYNEQFF. In nucleotides, the CDR3 is TGTGCCAGCAACTCAGGGGGCTCCTACAATGAGCAGTTCTTC.